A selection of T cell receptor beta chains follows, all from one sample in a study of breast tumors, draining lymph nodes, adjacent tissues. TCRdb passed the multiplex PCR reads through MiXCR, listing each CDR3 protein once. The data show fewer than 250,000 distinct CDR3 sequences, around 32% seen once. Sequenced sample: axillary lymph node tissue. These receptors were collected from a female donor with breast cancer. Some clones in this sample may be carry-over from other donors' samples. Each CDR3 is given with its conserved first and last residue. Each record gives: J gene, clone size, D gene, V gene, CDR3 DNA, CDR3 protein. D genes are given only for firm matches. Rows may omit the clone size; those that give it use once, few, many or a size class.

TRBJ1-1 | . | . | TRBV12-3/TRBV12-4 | TGTGCCAGCAGTTTAATAGGGGGTACTATGAACACTGAAGCTTTCTTT | CASSLIGGTMNTEAFF
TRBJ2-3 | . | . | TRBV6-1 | TGTGCCAGCTTACTAAAGGGGACCGGGAGAGGAGATACGCAGTATTTT | CASLLKGTGRGDTQYF
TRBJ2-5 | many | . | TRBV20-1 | TGCAGTGCTCCCGAGGGAATACGGGAGACCCAGTACTTC | CSAPEGIRETQYF
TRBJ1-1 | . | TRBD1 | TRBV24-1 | TGTGCCACCAGTGATCCTAGGGGGCCTTCTCCTGAAGCTCTCTTT | CATSDPRGPSPEALF
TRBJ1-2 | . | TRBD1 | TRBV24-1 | TGTGCCACCAGTGACAGGGACAGGGGGTGCTACACCTTC | CATSDRDRGCYTF
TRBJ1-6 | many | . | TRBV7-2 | TGTGCCAGCAGCCTTCGAAATTCACCCCTCCACTTT | CASSLRNSPLHF
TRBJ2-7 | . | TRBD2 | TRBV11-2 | TGTGCCAACAGCCCCGCCGGTACGGCACTAGCGGCTTCCTCCTACGAGCAGTACTTC | CANSPAGTALAASSYEQYF
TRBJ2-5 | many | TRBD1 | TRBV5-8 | TGTGCCAGCAGCTTAGGGACAGGGGGCGCGGAAGAGACCCAGTACTTC | CASSLGTGGAEETQYF
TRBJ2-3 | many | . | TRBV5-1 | TGCGCCAGCAGCTTGGGGTCTCTAGTAGATACGCAGTATTTT | CASSLGSLVDTQYF
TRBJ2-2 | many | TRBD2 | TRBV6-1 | TGTGCCAGCACCATAGCGGGAGCCGGGGAGCTGTTTTTT | CASTIAGAGELFF
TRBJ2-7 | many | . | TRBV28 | TGTGCCAGCAGTTCCCGGGACACCATTGACGAGCAGTACTTC | CASSSRDTIDEQYF
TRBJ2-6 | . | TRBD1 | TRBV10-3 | TGTGCCATCAGTGCAGCCATGGGGACAGGGGACCTCTGGGCCAACGTCCTGACTTTC | CAISAAMGTGDLWANVLTF
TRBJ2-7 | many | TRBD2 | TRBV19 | TGTGCCAGTTCTAGCGGGAAGTACGAGCAGTACTTC | CASSSGKYEQYF
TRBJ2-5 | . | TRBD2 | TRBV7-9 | TGTGCCAGCAGCCCTACGGGACTAGCGGGAGGGCAAGAGACCCAGTACTTC | CASSPTGLAGGQETQYF
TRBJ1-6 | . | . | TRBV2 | TGTGCCAGCAAATTGGGGGCGCGATATAATTCACCCCTCCACTTT | CASKLGARYNSPLHF
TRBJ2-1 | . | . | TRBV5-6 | TGTGCCAGCAGCCCGCCGGGACCACCCGATTACAATGAGCAGTTCTTC | CASSPPGPPDYNEQFF
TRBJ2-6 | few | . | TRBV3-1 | TGTGCCAGCAGCCAAGGAGGGGCAGGTCGCTCTGGGGCCAACGTCCTGACTTTC | CASSQGGAGRSGANVLTF
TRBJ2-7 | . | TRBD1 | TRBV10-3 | TGTGCCATCAGTGGTGGGTCTGGGACAGGGGCTCTTGGTTACGAGCAGTACTTC | CAISGGSGTGALGYEQYF
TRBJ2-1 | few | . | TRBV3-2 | TGTGCCAGCAGCCGATGGACTAGCACGCCCGATGAGCAGTTCTTC | CASSRWTSTPDEQFF
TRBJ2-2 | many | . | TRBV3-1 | TGTGCCAGCAGCCGGACAGATATTCTCAACACCGGGGAGCTGTTTTTT | CASSRTDILNTGELFF
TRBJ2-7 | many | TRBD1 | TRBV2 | TGTGCCAGCATTCGGACAGGGGGCTCCTACGAGCAGTACTTC | CASIRTGGSYEQYF
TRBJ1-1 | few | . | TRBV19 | TGTGCCAGTAGGGTCCCGGGGAAGTACACTGAAGCTTTCTTT | CASRVPGKYTEAFF
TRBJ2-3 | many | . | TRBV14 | TGTGCCAGCAGCCAAGGCTTTACTAGCACAGATACGCAGTATTTT | CASSQGFTSTDTQYF
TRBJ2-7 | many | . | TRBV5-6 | TGTGCCAGCAGCTTGGTTGCGGGCCACTACGAGCAGTACTTC | CASSLVAGHYEQYF
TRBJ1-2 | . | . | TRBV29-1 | TGCAGCGTTCAGGGCAGGGACTACGGCTACACCTTC | CSVQGRDYGYTF
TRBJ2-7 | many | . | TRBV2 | TGTGCCAGCAGATGGGGATACGAGCAGTACTTC | CASRWGYEQYF
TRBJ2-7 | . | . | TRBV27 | TGTGCCAGCAGGCGTGGGGGTGCGGAGAGCTCCTACGAGCAGTACTTC | CASRRGGAESSYEQYF
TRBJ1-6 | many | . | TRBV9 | TGTGCCAGCAGCGTAGGGGGACAAACTCATAATTCACCCCTCCACTTT | CASSVGGQTHNSPLHF
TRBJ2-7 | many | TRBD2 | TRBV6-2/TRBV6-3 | TGTGCCAGCAGCACAGACGTAGCGGGAGAGTCCTACGAGCAGTACTTC | CASSTDVAGESYEQYF
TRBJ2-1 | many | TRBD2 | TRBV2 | TGTGCCAGCAGTGAAAGCCGACTAGCGATGACTTACAATGAGCAGTTCTTC | CASSESRLAMTYNEQFF
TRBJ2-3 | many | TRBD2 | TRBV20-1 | TGCAGTGCTCCCAATGGGGGGGGGGATACGCAGTATTTT | CSAPNGGGDTQYF
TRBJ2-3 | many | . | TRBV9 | TGTGCCAGCAGCCACGGGACAGATACGCAGTATTTT | CASSHGTDTQYF